Below, 26 T cell receptor beta chains from the same sample are listed, as sequenced in a study of blood T cell repertoires in COVID-19. The data were produced by immunoSEQ multiplex PCR, yet TCRdb's version contains in-frame clones alone and is incomplete. The sample lists about 200,000 clones; 86% were seen once. Input material: PBMCs or T cells enriched from blood (not recorded which). The receptors originated from a man aged 35 to 55 with acute COVID-19.

In this sample, this clone turned up once. The chain recombines TRBV28 with TRBJ2-1, with 9 bases that match TRBD1. The CDR3 runs to 13 residues. V lost 10 bases to trimming and J lost 3 bases; unmatched junction nucleotides: 4. Germline-derived CDR1 and CDR2 are MDHEN and SYDVKM. This CDR3 is CATTGQGYNEQFF. The CDR3 DNA sequence: TGTGCCACTACGGGACAGGGCTACAATGAGCAGTTCTTC.

This chain uses TRBV7-2 with TRBJ1-6, with 9 bases that match TRBD1. This CDR3 has 14 amino acids. The germline gives CDR1 SGHTA, CDR2 FQGNSA. V trimming: 7 bases; J trimming: 7 bases; junction bases outside the gene matches: 5. CDR3 sequence (DNA): TGTGCCAGCACAGGGACAGGGAGAAATTCACCCCTCCACTTT. Amino acids: CASTGTGRNSPLHF.

The chain couples TRBV6-5 to TRBJ2-1; perhaps TRBD2 as D (7 bases). The length of the CDR3 is 14 residues. Deletions cut 10 bases from V and 9 bases from J, with 22 bases between. Germline-derived CDR1 and CDR2 are MNHEY and SVGAGI. The CDR3 is CATSLLGRGGEQFF. Here the CDR3 DNA reads TGTGCCACCTCTCTCCTGGGTAGGGGGGGTGAGCAGTTCTTC.

This chain links TRBV7-2 with TRBJ2-5, with 7 bases matching TRBD2. CDR3 size: 14 residues. Germline V gives CDR1 SGHTA, CDR2 FQGNSA. V trimming: 1 base; J trimming: 5 bases; junction bases outside the gene matches: 4. CDR3 sequence: CASSLGFGGETQYF. The CDR3 region has the DNA TGTGCCAGCAGCTTAGGATTCGGGGGGGAGACCCAGTACTTC.

This clone has a handful of counts. The chain joins TRBV19 to TRBJ2-2; no firm D call. Germline CDR1 is LNHDA and CDR2 is SQIVND (reference sequence). This CDR3 has 14 residues. V lost 7 bases and J lost 1, with 10 bases in between. CDR3 nucleotide sequence: TGTGCCAGTAAAATAGACTGGAACACCGGGGAGCTGTTTTTT. It translates to CASKIDWNTGELFF. The whole variable domain, filled in from reference TRBV19 and TRBJ2-2, reads DGGITQSPKYLFRKEGQNVTLSCEQNLNHDAMYWYRQDPGQGLRLIYYSQIVNDFQKGDIAEGYSVSREKKESFPLTVTSAQKNPTAFYLCASKIDWNTGELFFGEGSRLTVL.

This clone was detected only a few times. This chain uses TRBV5-6 with TRBJ2-3, with TRBD1 matching 7 bases. The V gene end was trimmed by 1 base and the J gene end by 3 bases; junction bases not matched to a gene: 5. The CDR3 length is 15 residues. Germline values: CDR1 SGHDT, CDR2 YYEEEE. DNA for the CDR3: TGTGCCAGCAGCTTGAGGACAGGACAGACAGATACGCAGTATTTT. Translated, it gives CASSLRTGQTDTQYF.

This clone has just one count. CDR3 DNA: TGTGCCGATAAGGAGGGGGCCGACACTGAAGCTTTCTTT. This sequence encodes CADKEGADTEAFF. This rearrangement joins TRBV30 to TRBJ1-1, with 7 bases lining up with TRBD1. From germline, CDR1 is GTSNPN and CDR2 SVGIG (reference sequence). The CDR3 contains 13 residues. V trimming: 8 bases; J trimming: 3 bases; junction bases outside the gene matches: 9.

The gene calls are TRBV4-1 and TRBJ2-7; possible D gene TRBD1, 6 bases. The CDR3 length is 14 residues. V was shortened by 5 bases and J by 1 base, with 12 bases between the two germline ends. CDR1 and CDR2 (germline): MGHRA, YSYEKL. The CDR3 DNA reads as TGCGCCAGCAGCGAACGGACAGCATCCTACGAGCAGTACTTC. Its protein product is CASSERTASYEQYF.

This chain connects TRBV6-1 to TRBJ1-6; 12 bases fit TRBD1. CDR3 length equals 14 residues. Germline V gene sequence: CDR1 MNHNS, CDR2 SASEGT. The junction had 7 bases not matched to a gene; V was cut back by 5 bases and J by 14 bases. Here the CDR3 DNA reads TGTGCCAGCAGTTCCTCGGGGACAGGGGGCTCCCTCCACTTT. Translation: CASSSSGTGGSLHF.

This chain connects TRBV28 to TRBJ1-5; 7 nucleotides match TRBD1. The CDR3 runs to 14 residues. Germline V gene sequence: CDR1 MDHEN, CDR2 SYDVKM. After removal of 0 bases from V and 4 bases from J, the junction contained 0 bases not matched to a gene. The CDR3: CASSLWDRNQPQHF. The CDR3 nucleotides are TGTGCCAGCAGTTTATGGGACAGGAATCAGCCCCAGCATTTT.

V and J are TRBV4-3 and TRBJ1-2; D might be TRBD1 (6 bases). This CDR3 comprises 18 residues. Germline-derived CDR1 and CDR2 are LGHNA and YSLEER. Deletions cut 4 bases from V and 0 bases from J, with 21 bases between. For the CDR3, the DNA is TGCGCCAGCAGCCGGACCCTTTTCCGACAGGTTACTAACTATGGCTACACCTTC. Its translation is CASSRTLFRQVTNYGYTF.

J is TRBJ2-7 and V is TRBV29-1, with D possibly being TRBD1 (6 bases). The CDR3 is 15 amino acids. The V and J ends lost 5 bases and 0 bases respectively, with 17 bases between them. Germline V gene sequence: CDR1 SQVTM, CDR2 ANQGSEA. The CDR3 loop is CSVSFRDKSSYEQYF. The CDR3 nucleotides read TGCAGCGTTTCCTTCCGGGACAAGAGCTCCTACGAGCAGTACTTC.

The CDR3 is CASSQMRGNQPQHF. CDR3 coding DNA: TGTGCCAGCAGCCAAATGCGGGGGAACCAGCCCCAGCATTTT. The chain joins TRBV3-1 (or the pseudogene TRBV3-2) to TRBJ1-5, with D maybe TRBD1 (5 bases). CDR3 size: 14 residues. CDR1 LGHDT and CDR2 YNNKEL come from the germline V gene (reference sequence). V gave up 2 bases and J gave up 7 bases, with 12 bases separating them.

V gene TRBV28 combines with J gene TRBJ2-7; 8 bases match TRBD2. Trimming took 8 bases from V and 2 from J; bases not matched to a gene: 5. The CDR3 runs 13 residues. Germline CDR1 is MDHEN and CDR2 is SYDVKM. The CDR3 nucleotides read TGTGCCAGCGAGACTAGCGCGACCTACGAGCAGTACTTC. Translating gives CASETSATYEQYF.

This chain joins TRBV11-2 and TRBJ2-7; 8 bases map to TRBD2. Trimming at V came to 2 bases and at J to 9 bases, leaving 12 bases not matched to a gene. CDR1 and CDR2 (germline): SGHAT, FQNNGV. The CDR3 length is 15 residues. Here the CDR3 reads CASSLRVSGGRGQYF. The CDR3, as DNA: TGTGCCAGCAGCTTAAGGGTTTCGGGGGGGAGAGGGCAGTACTTC. Drawing the rest from reference TRBV11-2 and TRBJ2-7, the complete variable domain is EAGVAQSPRYKIIEKRQSVAFWCNPISGHATLYWYQQILGQGPKLLIQFQNNGVVDDSQLPKDRFSAERLKGVDSTLKIQPAKLEDSAVYLCASSLRVSGGRGQYFGPGTRLTVT.

The gene calls are TRBV29-1 and TRBJ2-3, with 10 nucleotides matching TRBD2. This CDR3 spans 15 amino acids. After removal of 5 bases from V and 2 bases from J, the junction contained 7 bases not matched to a gene. CDR1 and CDR2 from the germline V gene are SQVTM and ANQGSEA. Written as DNA, the CDR3 is TGCAGCGTTTCTTTAGCGGGAGGATACACAGATACGCAGTATTTT. Its protein product is CSVSLAGGYTDTQYF.

The chain links TRBV7-9 to TRBJ2-1; TRBD2 is a possible D gene (7 bases). The CDR3 is made up of 16 amino acids. The V gene's germline CDR1 is SEHNR and CDR2 FQNEAQ (reference sequence). V lost 3 bases, J lost 4 bases, and 16 bases lay in between. DNA for the CDR3: TGTGCCAGCAGCTTTGGGGGGGCTCGAAGTTACAATGAGCAGTTCTTC. The encoded protein is CASSFGGARSYNEQFF.

The chain links TRBV28 to TRBJ1-2; D may be TRBD1 (6 bases). The CDR3 has 16 residues. CDR1 and CDR2 (germline): MDHEN, SYDVKM. V was trimmed by 3 bases and J by 7 bases, leaving 21 bases between them. The chain's CDR3 is CASSFPRTAHLGGYTF. The CDR3 DNA reads as TGTGCCAGCAGTTTCCCTCGGACAGCTCATCTCGGTGGCTACACCTTC.

The chain joins TRBV5-4 to TRBJ2-1; 10 bases map to TRBD2. Per germline, CDR1 SGHNT and CDR2 YYREEE (reference sequence). This CDR3 spans 16 amino acids. With 0 bases clipped from V and 9 bases from J, the junction kept 9 bases outside the gene matches. The CDR3: CASSLAVLAGVGEQFF. Written as DNA, the CDR3 is TGTGCCAGCAGCTTGGCAGTCCTAGCGGGAGTTGGTGAGCAGTTCTTC.

The chain carries TRBV14 and TRBJ2-7; 11 bases agree with TRBD2. This CDR3 is 15 amino acids long. V lost 2 bases to trimming and J lost 4 bases; unmatched junction nucleotides: 4. The germline gives CDR1 SGHDN, CDR2 FVKESK. CDR3 protein: CASSQIAGGSYEQYF. The DNA for the CDR3 is TGTGCCAGCAGCCAAATAGCGGGAGGGTCATACGAGCAGTACTTC.

The rearrangement links TRBV5-1 to TRBJ1-6; D uncertain. CDR1 is SGHRS and CDR2 is YFSETQ in the germline V gene. The CDR3 runs to 13 residues. V gave up 0 bases and J gave up 8 bases, with 6 bases separating them. This CDR3 is CASSLAGDSPLHF. The CDR3 DNA follows: TGCGCCAGCAGCTTGGCGGGTGATTCACCCCTCCACTTT.

The J gene is TRBJ2-2, the V gene TRBV10-1; D remains unclear. V gave up 10 bases and J gave up 5 bases, with 5 bases separating them. CDR3 length: 10 residues. CDR1 and CDR2 from the germline V gene are WNHNN and SYGVQD (reference sequence). The CDR3 region has the DNA TGCGCCACCTTAACCGGGGAGCTGTTTTTT. Protein: CATLTGELFF.

The rearrangement uses TRBV11-2 and TRBJ1-3; TRBD1 matches 8 bases. Germline CDR1 is SGHAT and CDR2 is FQNNGV. Losses at the gene ends were 5 bases for V and 7 bases for J; bases not matched to a gene: 16. This CDR3 has 17 amino acids. The CDR3 nucleotides read TGTGCCAGCAGCCGAGATACTTCAGGGGGCGCGGGGAACACCATATATTTT. As protein: CASSRDTSGGAGNTIYF.

This chain uses TRBV7-3 with TRBJ1-1, with a weak D call TRBD1 (5 bases). The CDR3 sequence is 13 residues long. With 6 bases removed from V and 1 base from J, the gap between germline ends came to 9 bases. Germline V lookup: CDR1 SGHTA, CDR2 FQGTGA. CDR3 coding DNA: TGTGCCAGCAGGCTAACAGGGAACACTGAAGCTTTCTTT. This encodes CASRLTGNTEAFF.

The V call is TRBV7-2, the J call TRBJ2-5, with 9 bases fitting TRBD1. The CDR3 has 15 residues. Germline loops: CDR1 SGHTA, CDR2 FQGNSA. After removal of 4 bases from V and 6 bases from J, the junction contained 9 bases not matched to a gene. The CDR3 DNA reads as TGTGCCAGCAGCTCGAACAGGGGGCGCGTCCAGACCCAGTACTTC. Translation: CASSSNRGRVQTQYF.

This chain connects TRBV7-3 to TRBJ2-2, with D perhaps TRBD2 (6 bases). CDR1 and CDR2 from the germline V gene are SGHTA and FQGTGA. Trimming stripped 5 bases from V and 3 bases from J, with 10 bases between. The CDR3 length is 14 residues. The CDR3 loop reads CASSDGTYTGELFF. The CDR3 nucleotides are TGTGCCAGCAGCGACGGGACTTACACCGGGGAGCTGTTTTTT.